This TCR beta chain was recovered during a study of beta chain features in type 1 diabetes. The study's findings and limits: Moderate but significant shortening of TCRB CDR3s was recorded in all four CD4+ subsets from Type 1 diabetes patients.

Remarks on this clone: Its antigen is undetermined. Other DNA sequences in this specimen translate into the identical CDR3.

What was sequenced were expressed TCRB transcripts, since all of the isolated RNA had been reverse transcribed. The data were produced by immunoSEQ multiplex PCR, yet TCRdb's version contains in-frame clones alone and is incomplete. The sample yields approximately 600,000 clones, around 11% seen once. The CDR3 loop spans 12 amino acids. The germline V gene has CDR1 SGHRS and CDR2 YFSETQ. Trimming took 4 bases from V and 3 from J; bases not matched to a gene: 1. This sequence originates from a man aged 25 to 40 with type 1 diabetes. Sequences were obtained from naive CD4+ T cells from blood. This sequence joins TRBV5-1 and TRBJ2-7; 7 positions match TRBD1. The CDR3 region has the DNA TGCGCCAGCAGCCGGGACAGCTACGAGCAGTACTTC. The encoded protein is CASSRDSYEQYF.